A single sample gave rise to the 10 T cell receptor beta chains below, sequenced in a study of cytomegalovirus exposure and HLA in healthy donors (TCRdb year 2017). Library preparation employed the immunoSEQ multiplex PCR assay. For the multiplex PCR, a mixture combining 60 forward primers for TCR Vbeta segments and 13 reverse primers for TCR Jbeta segments was used. TCRdb took over this immuneACCESS table, retaining in-frame rearrangements with V and J assigned. Such tables are incomplete; in checked studies, under half of the missing clones stem from an unresolved V gene, and the remainder is unexplained. Within this sample are approximately 76,000 clones, with about 60% of them counted one time only. Approximately 5.4% of the sample is held by the ten biggest clonotypes. Sequencing input: PBMCs. All receptors come from a young man in good health and CMV-seropositive.

V and J are TRBV6-5 and TRBJ1-4; maybe TRBD1 (6 bases). The CDR3 extends over 14 amino acids. With 5 bases removed from V and 0 bases from J, the gap between germline ends came to 7 bases. The germline V gene has CDR1 MNHEY and CDR2 SVGAGI. The CDR3 reads CASSQGSTNEKLFF. The CDR3 coding sequence is TGTGCCAGCAGTCAGGGGTCAACTAATGAAAAACTGTTTTTT.

In this sample, this clone turned up a few times. The V gene is TRBV6-5, the J gene TRBJ1-2; maybe TRBD1 (6 bases). Germline-derived CDR1 and CDR2 are MNHEY and SVGAGI. V lost 6 bases to trimming and J lost 8 bases, with 16 bases between them. CDR3 length: 13 residues. CDR3 residues: CASREQGRRGYTF. The CDR3 DNA sequence: TGTGCCAGCAGAGAACAGGGACGACGGGGCTACACCTTC.

This clone was detected once. The chain links TRBV5-1 to TRBJ2-1; 7 positions agree with TRBD2. The CDR3 consists of 14 residues. Germline assignment: CDR1 SGHRS and CDR2 YFSETQ. V was pared by 0 bases and J by 9 bases, with 6 bases of the junction left unmatched. The CDR3 protein is CASSLVGGGGEQFF. Here the CDR3 DNA reads TGCGCCAGCAGCTTGGTGGGCGGGGGTGGTGAGCAGTTCTTC.

This clone was counted only a few times. The J gene is TRBJ2-2, the V gene TRBV6-1; the match to TRBD1 covers 10 bases. Germline-derived CDR1 and CDR2 are MNHNS and SASEGT. The CDR3 sequence is 13 residues long. V lost 9 bases and J lost 6; bases outside the gene matches: 4. The CDR3 sequence is CARGTGEAGELFF. The CDR3, as DNA: TGTGCCAGGGGGACAGGGGAGGCCGGGGAGCTGTTTTTT.

This clone was recorded only once. The rearrangement joins TRBV7-2 to TRBJ2-5; D may be TRBD2 (6 bases). The V gene's germline CDR1 is SGHTA and CDR2 FQGNSA. The CDR3 consists of 15 residues. Between the trimmed V and J ends, which lost 5 bases and 4 bases, there was a span of 17 bases. As DNA, the CDR3 is TGTGCCAGCAGCCAGCGACTAGATAGGGGAGAGACCCAGTACTTC. It yields the protein CASSQRLDRGETQYF.

A remark on this clone: The CDR3 does not end in the conserved phenylalanine or tryptophan, so this is likely a read error. The rearrangement uses TRBV10-3 and TRBJ2-7; D perhaps matches TRBD1 (6 bases). This CDR3 spans 14 amino acids. The V end was cut by 3 bases, the J end by 5 bases, with 14 bases between. The V gene's germline CDR1 is ENHRY and CDR2 SYGVKD. CDR3 nucleotides: TGTGCCATCAGTGACCTGACAGGTTTTAACGAGCAGTACCTC. This gives the protein CAISDLTGFNEQYL.

This clone was seen a handful of times. The chain couples TRBV11-3 to TRBJ2-7, with TRBD1 matching 9 bases. The germline CDR1 and CDR2 sequences are SGHNT and YENEEA. Trimming took 5 bases from V and 2 from J; bases not matched to a gene: 7. The CDR3 contains 15 residues. In DNA, the CDR3 is TGTGCCAGCAGCGAGGACAGGGGTGCCCCCTACGAGCAGTACTTC. The encoded protein is CASSEDRGAPYEQYF. Looking up the rest from reference TRBV11-3 and TRBJ2-7 gives the full variable domain: EAGVVQSPRYKIIEKKQPVAFWCNPISGHNTLYWYLQNLGQGPELLIRYENEEAVDDSQLPKDRFSAERLKGVDSTLKIQPAELGDSAVYLCASSEDRGAPYEQYFGPGTRLTVT.

V and J are TRBV15 and TRBJ1-3; 9 nucleotides agree with TRBD1. Germline-derived CDR1 and CDR2 are LNHNV and YYDKDF (reference sequence). This CDR3 region has 12 residues. The trim removed 11 bases at V and 6 bases at J, leaving 5 bases unmatched. The CDR3 sequence is CAVGQGENTIYF. The CDR3 DNA follows: TGTGCCGTGGGACAGGGAGAAAACACCATATATTTT.

This rearrangement joins TRBV19 to TRBJ2-1, with 7 bases lining up with TRBD2. Germline assignment: CDR1 LNHDA and CDR2 SQIVND (reference sequence). V gave up 3 bases and J gave up 0 bases; unmatched junction bases: 11. The CDR3 has 18 amino acids. The CDR3 spells CASSMVIAGHSSYNEQFF. CDR3 sequence (DNA): TGTGCCAGTAGTATGGTAATAGCGGGCCATAGCTCCTACAATGAGCAGTTCTTC.

The V gene is TRBV28, the J gene TRBJ2-3; D perhaps matches TRBD1 (7 bases). V lost 2 bases and J 5 bases, leaving 11 bases between the germline ends. This CDR3 contains 14 residues. Germline V CDR1 and CDR2: MDHEN, SYDVKM. CDR3 amino acids: CASSLDREVDTQYF. DNA of the CDR3: TGTGCCAGCAGTTTAGACAGGGAGGTAGATACGCAGTATTTT. The variable domain in full, completed from reference TRBV28 and TRBJ2-3, reads DVKVTQSSRYLVKRTGEKVFLECVQDMDHENMFWYRQDPGLGLRLIYFSYDVKMKEKGDIPEGYSVSREKKERFSLILESASTNQTSMYLCASSLDREVDTQYFGPGTRLTVL.